This is a list of T cell receptor beta chains from one sample in a study of shared clonotypes between healthy human individuals. The assay was immunoSEQ multiplex PCR, and TCRdb's table has in-frame clones only and misses some. The sample consists of about 2 million clones, around 96% of them appearing once. Sequenced input: naive CD8+ T cells sorted from blood. These receptors all stem from a man aged 18 to 29 in good health. CDR3s include the opening cysteine and the closing phenylalanine or tryptophan. The D gene is left open where the match is weak. Clone size is stated in some rows and not others, as once, few, many or a class when expanded.

d_gene	v_gene	abundance	j_gene	CDR3aa	CDR3nt
NA	TRBV6-6	NA	TRBJ1-1	CASSLTDGAFF	TGTGCCAGCAGTTTGACAGATGGGGCTTTCTTT
NA	TRBV6-6	NA	TRBJ1-5	CASTKELFADQPQHF	TGTGCCAGCACCAAGGAGTTGTTTGCCGATCAGCCCCAGCATTTT
NA	TRBV2	NA	TRBJ2-1	CASSAGAGSSGRFF	TGTGCCAGCAGTGCTGGGGCAGGGTCATCTGGACGCTTCTTC
NA	TRBV4-1	NA	TRBJ1-1	CASSHEPNTEAFF	TGCGCCAGCAGCCACGAGCCGAACACTGAAGCTTTCTTT
NA	TRBV5-1	NA	TRBJ2-5	CASSASSFLPGETQYF	TGCGCCAGCAGCGCGTCTAGCTTCCTCCCGGGGGAGACCCAGTACTTC
NA	TRBV9	once	TRBJ2-5	CASSGGQQETQYF	TGTGCCAGCAGCGGTGGACAGCAAGAGACCCAGTACTTC
NA	TRBV27	once	TRBJ2-2	CASSLVGNTGELFF	TGTGCCAGCAGTTTAGTCGGGAACACCGGGGAGCTGTTTTTT
NA	TRBV2	NA	TRBJ2-5	CASSARAGLLQETQYF	TGTGCCAGCAGTGCGAGGGCTGGTTTACTCCAAGAGACCCAGTACTTC
NA	TRBV10-3	NA	TRBJ2-7	CAISEKISWGEDEQYF	TGTGCCATCAGTGAAAAGATCTCATGGGGTGAGGACGAGCAGTACTTC
TRBD2	TRBV27	NA	TRBJ2-5	CASSPWGIGEGETQYF	TGTGCCAGCAGCCCATGGGGGATTGGGGAGGGAGAGACCCAGTACTTC
NA	TRBV9	NA	TRBJ2-1	CASSGWGEDEQFF	TGTGCCAGCAGCGGCTGGGGGGAGGATGAGCAGTTCTTC
TRBD2	TRBV7-2	NA	TRBJ2-3	CASSLVGTSGLGDTQYF	TGTGCCAGCAGCTTAGTTGGGACTAGCGGGTTGGGTGATACGCAGTATTTT
NA	TRBV7-9	NA	TRBJ2-3	CASSVGGGPDTQYF	TGTGCCAGCAGCGTGGGAGGGGGCCCAGATACGCAGTATTTT
TRBD2	TRBV10-3	once	TRBJ2-7	CAISEAGGAYEQYF	TGTGCCATCAGTGAGGCGGGGGGGGCCTACGAGCAGTACTTC
TRBD1	TRBV6-5	once	TRBJ2-7	CASTTGGEVYEQYF	TGTGCCAGCACCACAGGGGGTGAGGTCTACGAGCAGTACTTC
NA	TRBV7-6	NA	TRBJ2-1	CASSPMDYNEQFF	TGTGCCAGCAGCCCTATGGACTACAATGAGCAGTTCTTC
TRBD2	TRBV9	NA	TRBJ2-2	CASSVASGNTGELFF	TGTGCCAGCAGCGTAGCTAGCGGGAACACCGGGGAGCTGTTTTTT
TRBD2	TRBV4-3	NA	TRBJ2-5	CASSETSGGTQYF	TGCGCCAGCAGCGAGACTAGCGGCGGGACCCAGTACTTC
TRBD1	TRBV6-5	NA	TRBJ2-3	CASSSGTGGTDTQYF	TGTGCCAGCAGTTCCGGGACAGGGGGCACAGATACGCAGTATTTT
NA	TRBV5-6	NA	TRBJ1-3	CASSFGGSGNTIYF	TGTGCCAGCAGCTTCGGCGGCTCTGGAAACACCATATATTTT
NA	TRBV5-1	NA	TRBJ1-5	CASSLGRLSNQPQHF	TGCGCCAGCAGCTTGGGCAGACTTAGCAATCAGCCCCAGCATTTT
TRBD2	TRBV13	NA	TRBJ2-7	CASSPSGSYEQYF	TGTGCCAGCAGCCCCAGCGGGAGTTACGAGCAGTACTTC
NA	TRBV2	NA	TRBJ2-2	CASSRSGPVANTGELFF	TGTGCCAGCAGCCGAAGCGGCCCGGTCGCGAACACCGGGGAGCTGTTTTTT
NA	TRBV7-9	NA	TRBJ2-2	CASSLAPTGELFF	TGTGCCAGCAGCTTAGCTCCCACCGGGGAGCTGTTTTTT
NA	TRBV2	NA	TRBJ2-2	CASSRTENTGELFF	TGTGCCAGCAGTCGGACGGAGAACACCGGGGAGCTGTTTTTT
NA	TRBV11-2	NA	TRBJ2-5	CASSLEMGGQETQYF	TGTGCCAGCAGCTTAGAAATGGGGGGTCAAGAGACCCAGTACTTC